The clone carrying this T cell receptor beta chain was observed a handful of times. The source of the sample is a study of preoperative IRX-2 immunotherapy in early breast cancer. V was trimmed by 4 bases and J by 0 bases, leaving 3 bases between them. Germline CDR1 is LNHDA and CDR2 is SQIVND (reference sequence). The CDR3 loop spans 13 amino acids. Treatment reported: preoperative locoregional IRX-2 cytokine immunotherapy. Here immunoSEQ multiplex PCR was the method, and the copy in TCRdb shows in-frame clones only, minus some. The sample lists around 34,000 clones; around 86% were seen once. This sequence was found in a human donor with breast cancer. This specimen consisted of lymph node tissue, obtained from a patient treated with IRX-2 immunotherapy. This rearrangement joins TRBV19 to TRBJ2-2; no reliable D call. The CDR3 DNA follows: TGTGCCAGTAGTAAGTCGAACACCGGGGAGCTGTTTTTT. It codes for CASSKSNTGELFF.